The source of this T cell receptor (beta chain) is a study of cytomegalovirus exposure and HLA in healthy donors (dated by TCRdb to between 2016 and 2019). For context, the study as a whole: An earlier analysis of 550 to 700 of the donors reported about 290 Gb of sequence data and about 100 million unique TCR beta sequences from roughly 200 million T cells. An early release covering 550 to 650 HLA-typed donors comprised 300 to 350 gigabases of sequencing data and 85 million or so unique TCR sequences. Of the roughly 400 genotyped donors, approximately 80% fell in the genetic ancestry cluster associated with self-reported Caucasian donors. The study aimed to test whether cataloging public T cell receptors could reveal signatures of past pathogen exposure. The study profiled the T cell repertoires of around 700 subjects by immunosequencing and related them to cytomegalovirus serostatus. Along with the approximately 700-subject first cohort, a separate validation cohort of around 120 different subjects was used. To predict cytomegalovirus infection status, the study brought together high-throughput TCR immunosequencing, statistical association of individual TCRs with disease status, and machine learning. In a later analysis, previously published TCR beta repertoires from about 670 donors were re-analyzed and high-resolution HLA genotyping was added so that TCR occurrence patterns could be studied. The later analysis used no new phenotypic data to find candidate immune exposures, relying instead on TCR beta sequences and their occurrence across donors. An earlier analysis of 587 of the donors used high-throughput TCR beta sequencing to judge whether each TCR beta V gene segment behaved as functional or pseudogenic. Donor age, sex, ethnicity and CMV serostatus were compiled together with the repertoire data. Genome-wide SNP genotypes for about 65% of the roughly 700 donors were used in a later genetic analysis, which treated that subset as a discovery cohort. All discovery cohort repertoires had been generated using a single sequencing platform. Both class I and class II loci were covered by HLA typing, at four-digit resolution. Typing coverage varied by locus: 629-630 donors for A, B, C, DRB1 and DQB1; approximately 520 for DQA1; 600 to 610 for DPA1; 400 to 480 for DPB1. A few DR-DQ haplotypes were treated as single units for association and clustering because of strong linkage in the cohort. Among some 400 genotyped donors of the cohort, an average of about 240,000 unique TCR beta nucleotide sequences was sequenced per donor, of which 15% to 20% were non-productive. The investigation overall reported the following: Some IMGT-functional V segments, including TRBV6-2 and TRBV6-3, could not be distinguished by the 87-base-pair reads and were therefore excluded. The authors suggested that the approach could potentially be generalized to other disease states and immunological phenotypes. For the cohort, immune exposure information was limited to CMV serostatus. In vitro tests confirmed that a few of the cytomegalovirus-associated TCR beta chains recognize cytomegalovirus antigens. V-gene and J-gene trimming of TCR beta chains was associated with a missense DCLRE1C variant in a later genetic analysis, and the association was replicated in an independent cohort. Linkage disequilibrium might explain the correlated functional status among segregating V segments, but an unknown experimental factor could not be excluded. Only TCR beta chains were sequenced in this cohort, and the absence of alpha or paired-chain data limited detectable features. A further reported finding was that TCR beta sequences accurately predicted the HLA-A and HLA-B alleles for most subjects in the first cohort. Specific HLA alleles were associated with 15,000 to 20,000 TCR beta sequences at a false discovery rate of 0.05 in a later analysis. Because some donors lacked HLA typing at each locus, the association tests relied only on the typed subset. In a later genetic analysis, fewer N-insertions in productive TCRs were reported among donors in an Asian-associated ancestry cluster than the roughly 700-donor mean. When HLA alleles, especially DR and DQ, strongly co-occurred, TCR associations were difficult to assign to individual alleles. Most CMV-associated TCR beta chains appeared to be HLA-restricted in a later analysis, and the HLA associations seemed to be driven largely by CMV exposure. Broadly in line with IMGT annotations, most TCR beta V segments showed up in productive rearrangements about 90% or about 30% of the time in an earlier analysis of about 500 of the donors. Sequencing depth was assumed to be roughly uniform across donors in the presence/absence analyses, though that assumption may not hold. A cluster of highly shared sequence variants was judged likely to represent a technical artifact of the sequencing pipeline. Across donors, most TCR sequences were observed very rarely, whereas some public TCRs were present in many individuals. The study gave a list of about 170 TCR beta chains associated with cytomegalovirus. A later analysis reported that several top co-occurrence clusters appeared linked to parvovirus B19, influenza, CMV and Epstein-Barr virus. In a later analysis, the rate of TCR association differed among HLA loci, with DRB1 alleles having the most associated TCRs and HLA-C alleles having the fewest. Over 15 rarely observed V segments, including chromosome 9 orphons, were excluded from the earlier analysis of about 600 of the donors because counts were too low. The classifier was reported to diagnose cytomegalovirus status with high specificity and sensitivity in both the original and validation cohorts. Compared with equally common non-associated chains, HLA-associated TCR beta chains in a later analysis were more clonally expanded and had lower generation probabilities.

Only a few counts were recorded for this clone. Its binding antigen is unknown. No much larger clonotype is one base removed from it; base qualities were not supplied. The cohort comprised fewer than 700 healthy bone marrow donors. Cohort members were all nominally healthy when sampled, although unrecorded immune exposures were likely present. The donor tested CMV seronegative and was one of the 352 seronegative cohort members. Every donor gave a peripheral blood sample, and the peripheral blood mononuclear cells from that sample were used for TCR beta sequencing. Genomic DNA was extracted from the blood cell samples with the Qiagen DNeasy Blood Extraction Kit. Libraries were prepared through the immunoSEQ multiplex PCR assay. For the multiplex PCR, a mixture combining 60 forward primers for TCR Vbeta segments and 13 reverse primers for TCR Jbeta segments was used. The CDR3 region of rearranged TCR beta genes was amplified from genomic DNA with a multiplex PCR assay. On the Illumina HiSeq System, the amplified TCR beta libraries were sequenced as 87-base-pair reads. Processing in the source paper ran as follows. Across the 670 or so repertoires, a later analysis counted around 80 million unique TCR beta chains, roughly 11 million of which were shared by at least two donors. Raw reads were error-corrected and collapsed into unique sequences by a nearest-neighbor algorithm in which closely related sequences were merged to remove PCR and sequencing errors. Alignment of CDR3 sequences to IMGT reference sequences was used to assign V, D and J gene segments. For a sequence to be retained, at least a six-nucleotide match to both a V gene segment and a J gene segment was required. A rearrangement counted as productive if the CDR3 had no stop codons and remained in frame with V and J, and every other rearrangement counted as non-productive. Following IMGT convention, CDR3 was defined as the stretch from the second conserved V-encoded cysteine to the conserved J-encoded phenylalanine. The earlier analysis of around 640 of the donors excluded sequences that lacked an unambiguous match to a single V gene segment. An earlier analysis of 587 of the donors called V segments functional above 56.7% productive rearrangements and segregating when the between-donor standard deviation exceeded 5%. A statistical classification framework was built to diagnose cytomegalovirus status from the catalog of TCR beta chain sequences. In a later analysis, V and J genes were assigned by comparing TCR nucleotide sequences against IMGT/GENE-DB human TR gene sequences. The TCRdist pipeline was used in a later analysis to assign CDR3 sequences and most-parsimonious VDJ recombination scenarios. In a later analysis, each TCR beta chain was defined by its CDR3 amino acid sequence together with its V-gene family, and reads lacking a unique V-gene family were excluded. As a way to deal with suspected cross-contamination and a sequencing artifact, a later analysis dropped roughly 620 nucleotide sequences that were highly shared and had low generation probability. A later analysis calculated a clonal expansion index for each public chain from normalized within-repertoire ranks of inferred template counts. In a later analysis, generation probabilities were computed using a VDJ recombination model fitted to out-of-frame rearrangements, and the results were checked against IGoR. In a later analysis, TCR-TCR, TCR-HLA and TCR-CMV co-occurrence was scored with hypergeometric tests, and a repertoire-size bias correction was applied to TCR pairs. In a later analysis, false discovery rates were estimated by permuting HLA or CMV assignments 20 times. In a later analysis, co-occurring TCRs were grouped using DBSCAN, and TCRdist sequence similarity was added for clustering within HLA-allele-positive subsets. For co-occurrence clustering, repertoires with fewer than 30,000 or more than 120,000 public chains were excluded, along with a handful of repertoires with anomalous nucleotide sharing. TCRdb's version of the immuneACCESS table is confined to in-frame rearrangements and falls short of the full clone set. An unresolved V gene accounts for under half of the shortfall where checked; the remainder is of unknown origin. Clonal size and the V and J genes are those of that table, whereas D and trimming came from the DNA. Here the sample has 150,000 to 200,000 clones; 82% occur a single time. Approximately 1.6% of the sample is taken by the ten largest.

From a lookup of the germline V gene (reference sequence), CDR1 and CDR2 are LNHDA and SQIVND. Trimming removed 3 bases from V and 0 bases from J; the gene matches leave 6 bases unexplained. Measured from the cysteine to the phenylalanine, the CDR3 is 16 residues long. Just the 48-base CDR3 DNA is kept, in frame starting at base 1. The source material was PBMCs. The sequence is built from TRBV19 and TRBJ1-2; 8 junctional bases match TRBD1. The receptor was isolated from a male donor in good health and CMV-seronegative. The CDR3 amino acid sequence is: CASSIDRGSPNYGYTF. The DNA is as follows: TGTGCCAGTAGTATCGACAGGGGCTCCCCTAACTATGGCTACACCTTC.